Sequencing of this T cell receptor (beta chain) was carried out in a study of T cells expressing NK-cell markers. Findings of the study overall: About six donors carried dominant NKG2C+ clonotypes that made up roughly 1.0-8% of their CD8+ T cells. One observes that, in a handful of donors, these clonotypes were also the leading ones within the CD3+CD56-NKG2C+ fraction. Clarity on HCMV specificity was lacking for the expanded NKG2C+ T cell clones.

Concerning this clonotype: Its antigen is undetermined.

The CDR3 has 17 residues. 5'RACE template switching built TCR beta cDNA with unique molecular identifiers. Reprocessing the 5' RACE reads, TCRdb reports a single entry for every CDR3 protein and omits DNA. The listing records over 350,000 distinct CDR3 sequences. The V and J genes are TRBV12-3 or TRBV12-4 and TRBJ2-2. The sequence derives from a woman aged 50 to 65 in good health. Sequencing used blood T cells: a sorted CD56 or NKG2C T cell subset, CD4+ or CD8+ T cells, or bulk PBMC T cells (not recorded which). The CDR3 sequence: CASSFDPVQSNSGELFF.